The source of this T cell receptor beta chain is a study of identical twins. Study conclusions and caveats: Cross-sectional statistics, not tracking of the same donors, supported the conclusions. Whereas memory repertoires showed no such difference, abundant cord blood beta clonotypes carried fewer insertions.

Template switching added a universal primer binding site, and final cDNA carried unique molecular identifiers. TCRdb re-called the 5' RACE reads through MiXCR, storing one row per CDR3 protein. This sample has 700,000 to 950,000 distinct CDR3 sequences, with over 9% found just once. Notes on this clonotype: What it recognizes is unknown.

Trimming cost V 1 base and J 3 bases, with 7 bases left between them. The germline gives CDR1 SEHNR, CDR2 FQNEAQ (reference sequence). This CDR3 spans 13 amino acids. This sample also belongs to another study, concerning yellow fever vaccine responses in identical twins.

The rearrangement joins TRBV7-9 to TRBJ2-7; D is uncertain. The clonotype comes from a woman between 18 and 30 years old in good health. The material sequenced was PBMCs. As DNA, the CDR3 is TGTGCCAGCAGCTTAGATGCGGACTACGAGCAGTACTTC. Amino acid sequence: CASSLDADYEQYF.